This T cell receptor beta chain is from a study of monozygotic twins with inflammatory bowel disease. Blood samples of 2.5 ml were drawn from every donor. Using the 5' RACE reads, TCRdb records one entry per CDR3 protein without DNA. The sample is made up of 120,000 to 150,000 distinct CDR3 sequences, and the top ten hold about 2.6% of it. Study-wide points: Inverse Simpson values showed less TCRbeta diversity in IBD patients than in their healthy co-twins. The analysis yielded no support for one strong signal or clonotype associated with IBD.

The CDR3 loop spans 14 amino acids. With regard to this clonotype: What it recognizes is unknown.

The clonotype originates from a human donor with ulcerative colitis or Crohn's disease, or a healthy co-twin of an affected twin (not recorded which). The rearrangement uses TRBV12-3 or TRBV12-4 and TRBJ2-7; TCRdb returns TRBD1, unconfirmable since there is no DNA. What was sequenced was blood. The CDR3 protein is CASRRMGQAYEQYF.